These 2 T cell receptor beta chains originate from one sample sequenced in a study of T cell repertoires in ileal Crohn's disease. Produced via immunoSEQ multiplex PCR; TCRdb's table is partial and in-frame only. Of approximately 12,000 clones listed, around 77% are singletons. Sequencing used ileal tissue. The origin of the receptors is an adult with Crohn's disease.

The rearrangement links TRBV6-1 to TRBJ1-2; D is unresolved. The germline V and J ends were trimmed by 5 bases and 3 bases, with 16 bases remaining between them. The CDR3 is made up of 15 amino acids. The V gene's germline CDR1 is MNHNS and CDR2 SASEGT. The CDR3 nucleotides read TGTGCCAGCAGTACCGAGACGGGGAGGTACTATGGCTACACCTTC. Encoded protein: CASSTETGRYYGYTF.

This clone has just a few counts. The chain couples TRBV20-1 to TRBJ1-2, with D possibly being TRBD1 (6 bases). CDR3 length: 11 residues. Germline V gene data show CDR1 as DFQATT and CDR2 as SNEGSKA (reference sequence). Trimming removed 2 bases at V and 7 bases at J, with 8 bases between. The CDR3 DNA is TGCAGTGCTAGACGGGACACTGGCTACACCTTC. It codes for CSARRDTGYTF.